Each of the 25 T cell receptor beta chains below was sequenced from the same sample in a study of tumor-infiltrating lymphocytes in primary liver carcinoma. Germline DNA was extracted too, while blood RNA derived from unsorted whole blood. TCR beta cDNA was reverse-transcribed from about 550 ng of total RNA. The reaction used a constant-region primer and ProtoScript II reverse transcriptase. Sequencing libraries for TCR beta derived from three nested multiplex PCR rounds that used slightly modified ARM-PCR. The first two PCR rounds used TRBV1-TRBV30 primers with a Cbeta primer, roughly 10 cycles each. TCRdb called the multiplex PCR reads again in MiXCR, with one record for every CDR3 protein. The data contain about 320,000 distinct CDR3 sequences, roughly two thirds of them singletons. The sample consisted of peripheral blood. The origin of the receptors is a man aged 35 to 55 with primary liver carcinoma and hepatitis B virus infection.

The rearrangement links TRBV11-3 to TRBJ1-3; no clear D gene. Per germline, CDR1 SGHNT and CDR2 YENEEA. This CDR3 has 16 amino acids. V dropped 5 bases and J dropped 5 bases, with 19 bases sitting between them. The DNA of the CDR3 is TGTGCCAGCAGCAACCGGGAGCACGGTTTCCGAAACACCATATATTTT. This sequence encodes CASSNREHGFRNTIYF.

The chain carries TRBV5-4 and TRBJ1-2; D ambiguous. The CDR3 consists of 16 residues. V shed 0 bases and J shed 4 bases, with 16 bases lying between them. Germline CDR1 SGHNT, CDR2 YYREEE (reference sequence). The CDR3 region has the DNA TGTGCCAGCAGCTTGGCCGTGGATTTGGGGATCTATGGCTACACCTTC. Translating it yields CASSLAVDLGIYGYTF. The entire variable domain, with the rest obtained from reference TRBV5-4 and TRBJ1-2, is as follows: ETGVTQSPTHLIKTRGQQVTLRCSSQSGHNTVSWYQQALGQGPQFIFQYYREEENGRGNFPPRFSGLQFPNYSSELNVNALELDDSALYLCASSLAVDLGIYGYTFGSGTRLTVV.

As concerns this clonotype: A read error is likely, as this CDR3 ends without the conserved phenylalanine or tryptophan. This rearrangement joins TRBV11-3 to TRBJ2-1; D remains ambiguous. The CDR3 contains 13 residues. The germline V gene has CDR1 SGHNT and CDR2 YENEEA. Trimming cost V 1 base and J 5 bases, with 6 bases left between them. The CDR3 sequence is CASSLALNNEQFI. The CDR3 DNA sequence: TGTGCCAGCAGCTTAGCCTTGAACAATGAGCAGTTCATC.

Of note for this clonotype: Relative to the germline gene, one junction end is altered; a read error may explain this. This chain links TRBV12-3 or TRBV12-4 with TRBJ2-5, with 10 bases lining up with TRBD2. The CDR3 contains 15 residues. The CDR3 protein is CVSTKLAGPQEIQYF. The DNA of the CDR3 is TGTGTCAGCACCAAACTAGCGGGACCACAAGAGATCCAGTACTTC.

To note about this clonotype: Relative to the germline gene, one junction end is altered; a read error may explain this. This chain uses TRBV6-5 with TRBJ2-1; the D call may be TRBD1 or TRBD2 (6 bases each). The length of the CDR3 is 13 residues. Germline CDR1 is MNHEY and CDR2 is SVGAGI. CDR3 nucleotide sequence: TGCGCCAGCAGTCAACGACAGGAGGGTGAGCAGTTCTTC. Translation gives CASSQRQEGEQFF.

The gene calls are TRBV7-9 and TRBJ2-1, with D possibly being TRBD1 or TRBD2 (6 bases each). Germline CDR1 reads SEHNR; CDR2 reads FQNEAQ (reference sequence). This CDR3 has 15 amino acids. V lost 3 bases to trimming and J lost 2 bases, with 11 bases between them. The CDR3 protein is CASSLDGGAYNEQFF. The CDR3 region has the DNA TGTGCCAGCAGCTTGGACGGGGGCGCCTACAATGAGCAGTTCTTC.

J is TRBJ2-7 and V is TRBV25-1; D is perhaps TRBD1 or TRBD2 (6 bases each). CDR3 length equals 13 residues. Looked up from germline, CDR1 is MGHDK and CDR2 is SYGVNS. The ends were cut back, 4 bases at V and 7 bases at J, with 14 bases in the middle. The CDR3, as DNA: TGTGCCAGCAGTGGCATTGGGGGGCAGGAGCAGTACTTC. Protein: CASSGIGGQEQYF.

This clonotype appeared many times. This chain joins TRBV6-2 or TRBV6-3 and TRBJ2-1, with 7 bases identical to TRBD1. The CDR3 contains 13 residues. The V segment lost 8 bases and the J segment 9 bases; nucleotides outside the gene matches: 10. The germline V gene encodes CDR1 MNHEY and CDR2 SVGEGT. CDR3 DNA: TGTGCCAGCGGACAGGTCCCAGGGGGTGAGCAGTTCTTC. The encoded protein is CASGQVPGGEQFF.

As concerns this clonotype: This may arise from a read error, as a much more abundant clone is one base away. This rearrangement joins TRBV29-1 to TRBJ2-5, with unresolved D. CDR1 is SQVTM and CDR2 is ANQGSEA in the germline V gene. This CDR3 comprises 13 residues. This CDR3 is CGVESSPGETQYF. The CDR3 DNA sequence: TGCGGCGTTGAAAGTTCACCCGGGGAGACCCAGTACTTC.

The chain couples TRBV7-9 to TRBJ1-5; D possibly corresponds to TRBD1 (5 bases). This CDR3 is built from 13 residues. V lost 5 bases, J lost 6 bases, and 11 bases lay in between. Germline V gives CDR1 SEHNR, CDR2 FQNEAQ (reference sequence). The CDR3 nucleotides are TGTGCCAGCAGCCCCCAGGGAGGTCAGCCCCAGCATTTT. Amino acids: CASSPQGGQPQHF.

About this clonotype: A read error may be the cause here, since a much bigger clone is one base away. The rearrangement joins TRBV12-3 or TRBV12-4 to TRBJ1-5, with 8 bases aligning to TRBD1. V was pared by 5 bases and J by 6 bases, with 9 bases of the junction left unmatched. The CDR3 is 15 residues long. In nucleotides, the CDR3 is TGTGCCAGCAGTATAGTACAGGGGGGAGGTCAGCCCCAGCATTTT. Its protein is CASSIVQGGGQPQHF.

This clonotype has at least ten counts. The chain uses TRBV6-1 and TRBJ1-2, with D possibly being TRBD1 (6 bases). Germline values: CDR1 MNHNS, CDR2 SASEGT. V lost 6 bases and J 4 bases, leaving 15 bases between the germline ends. CDR3 length equals 14 residues. The DNA for the CDR3 is TGTGCCAGCAGCATCACAGGGACGGGCTATGGCTACACCTTC. Residues: CASSITGTGYGYTF.

As to this clonotype: A much larger clone is a single base away; this may be a read error. V and J are TRBV4-3 and TRBJ2-5; maybe TRBD2 (6 bases). CDR1 LGHNA and CDR2 YSLEER come from the germline V gene. This CDR3 contains 14 residues. This CDR3 is CASSQEKGGEIQYF. The CDR3 coding sequence is TGCGCCAGCAGCCAAGAAAAGGGAGGAGAGATCCAGTACTTC.

Regarding this clonotype: The conserved phenylalanine or tryptophan is not found at the CDR3 terminus, so this likely reflects a read error. V gene TRBV12-3 or TRBV12-4 combines with J gene TRBJ2-7, with 12 nucleotides matching TRBD2. This CDR3 has 14 residues. DNA for the CDR3: TGTACCAGCAGTTTCGTGACTAGCGGGAGCGAGCAGTACTCC. It specifies CTSSFVTSGSEQYS.

The chain links TRBV28 to TRBJ2-2, with TRBD1 matching 7 bases. This CDR3 region has 16 residues. In germline, CDR1 is MDHEN, CDR2 SYDVKM. Written as DNA, the CDR3 is TGTGTCAGTACCCAGGCTGGTAGGGGGCTCTCCGGGGAGCTGTTTTTT. Translating it yields CVSTQAGRGLSGELFF.

With regard to this clonotype: It may be a read error: a sequence one base away is much more abundant. CDR3: CASMGSANEKLFF. CDR3 DNA sequence: TGTGCCAGCATGGGGTCAGCTAATGAAAAACTGTTTTTT. This sequence joins TRBV6-5 and TRBJ1-4; no clear D gene. CDR1 MNHEY and CDR2 SVGAGI come from the germline V gene. This CDR3 is built from 13 residues. Trimming shortened V by 7 bases and J by 3 bases, and 9 bases separated the two germline ends.

Regarding this clonotype: Being one base from a much bigger clone, this may be a read error. This chain connects TRBV12-3 or TRBV12-4 to TRBJ2-1, with 7 bases fitting TRBD2. Germline trimming cut 10 bases from V and 3 bases from J; bases unmatched to any gene: 15. The CDR3 length is 16 residues. The CDR3 nucleotides read TGTGCCATCAGCGCCCCCCCAGCGGGACGCTACAATGAGCAGTTCTTC. It translates to CAISAPPAGRYNEQFF.

This clonotype occurred many times. The chain couples TRBV6-2 or TRBV6-3 to TRBJ2-7, with TRBD2 matching over 7 bases. Germline lookup yields CDR1 MNHEY and CDR2 SVGEGT. The junction had 4 bases not matched to a gene; V was cut back by 2 bases and J by 0 bases. The length of the CDR3 is 15 residues. DNA for the CDR3: TGTGCCAGCAGTTACCCTCGCGGGGGCTCCTACGAGCAGTACTTC. Amino acid sequence: CASSYPRGGSYEQYF.

About this clonotype itself: The junction shows a germline mismatch at one end, possibly a read error. In nucleotides, the CDR3 is TGTGCCAACAGCTTGTGGAGTGGGAGGGGTCTCCACGAGCAGTACTTC. Its protein product is CANSLWSGRGLHEQYF. The rearrangement joins TRBV11-2 to TRBJ2-7; 7 bases align to TRBD2. Germline CDR1 SGHAT, CDR2 FQNNGV. This CDR3 has 16 residues.

In regard to this clonotype: A much larger clone differs by one base, so this may be a read error. The chain combines TRBV6-1 with TRBJ2-5; 10 positions match TRBD2. J was trimmed by 13 bases and V by 4 bases; bases with no gene match: 9. This CDR3 contains 13 residues. The germline V gene encodes CDR1 MNHNS and CDR2 SASEGT. The CDR3 here is CASSGVGLARGYF. The CDR3 region has the DNA TGTGCCAGCAGTGGGGTGGGACTAGCGCGAGGGTACTTC.

The rearrangement uses TRBV7-3 and TRBJ2-1; D ambiguous. CDR3 length: 15 amino acids. V lost 5 bases, J lost 5 bases, and 16 bases lay in between. Germline V CDR1 and CDR2: SGHTA, FQGTGA. The DNA of the CDR3 is TGTGCCAGCAGCCCCGGGCAGCCACACAACAATGAGCAGTTCTTC. Translation: CASSPGQPHNNEQFF.

As concerns this clonotype: One base away lies a much larger clone, so this may be a sequencing read error. This chain connects TRBV6-2 or TRBV6-3 to TRBJ2-2, with a weak D call TRBD1 (6 bases). The CDR3 contains 13 residues. The germline CDR1 and CDR2 sequences are MNHEY and SVGEGT. CDR3 in DNA: TGTACCAGCAGTCCCCAGGGGACCGGGGAGCTGTTTTTT. Its protein is CTSSPQGTGELFF.

Comment on this clonotype: This sequence may be a read error, since a much larger clone differs from it by one base. Written as DNA, the CDR3 is TGTGCCATCAGTGAGTTTGAGATGAACTCCTACGAGCAGTACTTC. It codes for CAISEFEMNSYEQYF. This chain uses TRBV10-3 with TRBJ2-7; no reliable D call. The CDR3 sequence is 15 residues long. Trimming stripped 1 base from V and 0 bases from J, with 10 bases between. The germline gives CDR1 ENHRY, CDR2 SYGVKD.

A word on this clonotype: A much more abundant neighbour one base away suggests this may be a read error. The CDR3 sequence is CASSSTVVPSEAFF. As DNA, the CDR3 is TGCGCCAGCAGCTCGACGGTGGTACCCTCTGAAGCTTTCTTT. This sequence joins TRBV4-3 and TRBJ1-1; D remains unclear. CDR3 length equals 14 residues. The V and J ends lost 5 bases and 6 bases respectively, with 16 bases between them. The germline V gene encodes CDR1 LGHNA and CDR2 YSLEER.

A remark on this clonotype: The junction departs from germline at one end; a sequencing error may be responsible. The chain employs TRBV6-5 and TRBJ1-2; TRBD1 might be the D (5 bases). The CDR3 totals 16 residues. CDR1 MNHEY and CDR2 SVGAGI come from the germline V gene. The DNA of the CDR3 is TGTGCCAGCAGCCCCTGCCGGGGCAGGGTTAACTATGGTTACACCTTC. Residues: CASSPCRGRVNYGYTF.